Sequencing of this T cell receptor (beta chain) was carried out in a study of untreated major depressive disorder. Whole-study findings and limits: CD4+ T cells from depressed patients used TRBV05-01 (Vbeta 5.1) more often than controls.

Remarks on this clone: The antigen is unknown.

Generated by immunoSEQ multiplex PCR, the TCRdb table keeps only in-frame clones and is missing some. There are 25,000 to 30,000 clones in the sample; 90% to 95% occur only once, and roughly 0.72% lies in the top ten. Each depressed patient was matched pairwise with a non-depressed control on sex, age, current smoking status and body mass index. Roughly 32 ml of peripheral blood was collected per donor. Enrichment usually gave about 95% pure CD4+ T cells. V was shortened by 10 bases and J by 1 base, with 14 bases between the two germline ends. The germline CDR1 and CDR2 sequences are SNHLY and FYNNEI. The CDR3 length is 13 residues.

The chain combines TRBV2 with TRBJ2-7; D unclear. The sample comprised CD4+ T cells from PBMCs. This clonotype was obtained from a woman under 40 with major depressive disorder. The CDR3 coding sequence is TGTGCCACCAACTTGGACGGGTCCTACGAGCAGTACTTC. This translates into CATNLDGSYEQYF.